The clone carrying this T cell receptor (beta chain) was counted many times. Its antigen is currently unknown. Based on clinical symptoms, serum thyroxine and TRAb, thyroid ultrasound and orbital computed tomography, diagnoses were reached. The data derive from a study of T cells in Graves' hyperthyroidism and ophthalmopathy. Deletions cut 6 bases from V and 5 bases from J, with 21 bases between. The CDR3 has 16 amino acids. Per the germline V gene, CDR1 is MNHNS and CDR2 is SASEGT. Regarding the study as a whole: Median prediction lead before ophthalmopathy onset was 5 to 7.5 months with the model. Ophthalmopathy was distinguished from stable hyperthyroidism by 13 V-J signatures. Blood also contained most expanded thyroid clonotypes above 0.001.

From RNA transcripts, TCR beta CDR3 regions were amplified. HTBI primers were employed in a first-round RT-PCR of the TCR CDR3. TCRdb re-analysed the multiplex PCR reads in MiXCR, keeping a single row per CDR3 protein. The table includes 300,000 to 450,000 distinct CDR3 sequences, about 15% detected once. This clonotype was obtained from a woman aged 25 to 45 with Graves' hyperthyroidism. Sequenced input: blood. J is TRBJ2-3 and V is TRBV6-1; either TRBD1 or TRBD2 may fit D (5 bases each). CDR3 amino acids: CASSPLGAPRGDTQYF. CDR3 sequence (DNA): TGTGCCAGCAGCCCCCTAGGGGCCCCACGGGGAGATACGCAGTATTTT.